The clone carrying this T cell receptor beta chain came up many times. This sample holds PBMCs from roughly 10 ml fresh peripheral blood. Germline V gives CDR1 SQVTM, CDR2 ANQGSEA. This CDR3 has 17 amino acids. V lost 4 bases to trimming and J lost 1 base; unmatched junction nucleotides: 14. The sample comes from a study of T cells in Graves' hyperthyroidism and ophthalmopathy. In the study overall: Pretreatment peripheral blood was obtained at initial diagnosis.

TCR beta CDR3 sequences were amplified from RNA transcripts. RT-PCR in the first round (using the HTBI primer set) targeted the TCR CDR3. One entry per CDR3 protein results from TCRdb running MiXCR on the multiplex PCR reads. Of approximately 690,000 distinct CDR3 sequences listed, roughly 15% are singletons. V is TRBV29-1 and J is TRBJ2-3; 7 nucleotides align to TRBD2. The receptor comes from a woman between 45 and 65 years old with Graves' ophthalmopathy. The sequencing sample was made of blood. The CDR3 region is CSVGSLAALGRTDTQYF. Here the CDR3 DNA reads TGCAGCGTTGGTTCCCTAGCGGCCCTCGGGCGCACAGATACGCAGTATTTT.